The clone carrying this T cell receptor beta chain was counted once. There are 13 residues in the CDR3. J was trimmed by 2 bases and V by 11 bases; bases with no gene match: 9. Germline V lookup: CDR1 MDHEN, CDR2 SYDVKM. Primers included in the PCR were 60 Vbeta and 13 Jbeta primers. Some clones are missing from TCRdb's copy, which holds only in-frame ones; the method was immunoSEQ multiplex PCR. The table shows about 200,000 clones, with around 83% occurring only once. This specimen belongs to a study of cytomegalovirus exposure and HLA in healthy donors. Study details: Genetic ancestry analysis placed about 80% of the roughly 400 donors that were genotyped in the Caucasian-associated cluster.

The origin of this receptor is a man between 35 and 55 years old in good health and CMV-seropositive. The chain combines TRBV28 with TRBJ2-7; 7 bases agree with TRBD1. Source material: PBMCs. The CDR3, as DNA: TGTGCCGCAGGATGGGACAGAGCCTACGAGCAGTACTTC. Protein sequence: CAAGWDRAYEQYF.